This T cell receptor beta chain was recorded in a study of cytomegalovirus exposure and HLA in healthy donors. Generated by immunoSEQ multiplex PCR, the TCRdb table keeps only in-frame clones and is missing some. The repertoire includes some 140,000 clones, roughly nine tenths of them detected once, and under 3% sits in the top ten. With regard to this clone: Its antigen is as yet unknown.

Study-wide results and caveats: Three chains linked to CMV were shown in vitro to be specific for CMV antigens.

This CDR3 spans 16 amino acids. The V gene end was trimmed by 1 base and the J gene end by 8 bases; junction bases not matched to a gene: 13. CDR1 MNHNS and CDR2 SASEGT come from the germline V gene. Sequencing was performed on PBMCs. This chain links TRBV6-1 with TRBJ2-5; the match to TRBD1 covers 7 bases. The source is a man between 18 and 35 years old in good health and CMV-seronegative. Written as DNA, the CDR3 is TGTGCCAGCAGTGAAGAAGGGGGCTTAACTTTTGTAACCCAGTACTTC. Residues: CASSEEGGLTFVTQYF.